These 16 T cell receptor beta chains came from one sample sequenced in a study of T cells in Graves' hyperthyroidism and ophthalmopathy. TCR beta CDR3 sequences were amplified from RNA transcripts. The HTBI set primed first-round TCR CDR3 RT-PCR. TCRdb re-called the multiplex PCR reads through MiXCR, storing one row per CDR3 protein. The data contain around 520,000 distinct CDR3 sequences, less than 15% of them singletons. Sequenced material: blood. Receptors were obtained from a woman in her 40s with Graves' hyperthyroidism.

This clonotype was counted at least ten times. The chain has TRBV3-1 and TRBJ1-1, with D uncertain. From germline, CDR1 is LGHDT and CDR2 YNNKEL (reference sequence). Trimming took off 0 bases at V and 6 bases at J, with 17 bases between the two ends. The CDR3 consists of 16 residues. CDR3 in DNA: TGTGCCAGCAGCCAAGATTATGAGGCTACCTTACCTGAAGCTTTCTTT. It translates to CASSQDYEATLPEAFF.

This clonotype was counted ten times or more. The V gene is TRBV6-6, the J gene TRBJ2-7; tentative D call: TRBD1 (5 bases). The CDR3 runs 13 residues. The V and J ends lost 2 bases and 4 bases respectively, with 9 bases between them. Germline assignment: CDR1 MNHNY and CDR2 SVGAGI (reference sequence). CDR3 region: CASSYATAYEQYF. DNA for the CDR3: TGTGCCAGCAGTTACGCGACAGCTTACGAGCAGTACTTC.

The table lists this clonotype with many counts. The chain combines TRBV28 with TRBJ2-1, with D hard to call. The CDR3 extends over 15 amino acids. CDR1 is MDHEN and CDR2 is SYDVKM in the germline V gene. The V and J ends lost 2 bases and 2 bases respectively, with 10 bases between them. The CDR3 DNA reads TGTGCCAGCAGTTTAGGCGGTATCACCTACAATGAGCAGTTCTTC. Its protein product is CASSLGGITYNEQFF.

This clonotype was seen only a few times. DNA for the CDR3: TGTGCCAGCTCACCACCGGCAGGGGCTCCCTACGAGCAGTACTTC. Residues: CASSPPAGAPYEQYF. This rearrangement joins TRBV18 to TRBJ2-7; D possibly corresponds to TRBD1 (6 bases). V shed 0 bases and J shed 2 bases, with 11 bases lying between them. The CDR3 runs 15 residues. Per the germline V gene, CDR1 is KGHSH and CDR2 is LQKENI.

This clonotype has a count of ten or more. V gene TRBV5-1 combines with J gene TRBJ2-3; D not certain. The CDR3 contains 15 residues. The germline CDR1 and CDR2 sequences are SGHRS and YFSETQ. V lost 4 bases, J lost 1 base, and 13 bases lay in between. The CDR3 region is CASSPPREGTDTQYF. CDR3 nucleotides: TGCGCCAGCAGCCCTCCAAGGGAAGGCACAGATACGCAGTATTTT.

As for this clonotype: This CDR3 fails to terminate in the conserved phenylalanine or tryptophan, so it likely reflects a read error. This chain connects TRBV27 to TRBJ2-7; D gene unclear. The V gene lost 4 bases and the J gene lost 0 bases, with 7 bases spanning the gap. Germline V gives CDR1 MNHEY, CDR2 SMNVEV (reference sequence). This CDR3 spans 13 amino acids. The CDR3 region is CASSYRSSYEQYS. DNA for the CDR3: TGTGCCAGCAGTTACCGGAGCTCCTACGAGCAGTACTCC.

The rearrangement links TRBV7-3 to TRBJ1-2, with TRBD1 matching over 9 bases. Germline V gene lookup returns CDR1 SGHTA and CDR2 FQGTGA. With 5 bases clipped from V and 6 bases from J, the junction kept 4 bases outside the gene matches. The CDR3 has 13 amino acids. The CDR3 DNA is TGTGCCAGCAGCACGAGGACAGGGGATGGCTACACCTTC. Its protein product is CASSTRTGDGYTF.

The V call is TRBV20-1, the J call TRBJ1-1; 9 nucleotides align to TRBD1. The CDR3 has 16 amino acids. From germline, CDR1 is DFQATT and CDR2 SNEGSKA (reference sequence). The ends lost 1 base at V and 1 base at J; junction bases unmatched: 7. The CDR3 coding sequence is TGCAGTGCTAGAGTTCCGGGACAGGGAAAGAACACTGAAGCTTTCTTT. Protein sequence: CSARVPGQGKNTEAFF.

This clonotype was seen a single time. V usage is TRBV20-1 and J usage is TRBJ1-5; D perhaps matches TRBD1 (5 bases). The CDR3 spans 12 residues. CDR1 is DFQATT, CDR2 SNEGSKA, per germline (reference sequence). V lost 5 bases, J lost 7 bases, and 12 bases lay in between. The CDR3 spells CSAGTVRQPQHF. The DNA for the CDR3 is TGCAGTGCTGGGACGGTCAGACAGCCCCAGCATTTT.

V and J are TRBV4-1 and TRBJ1-1; D not certain. The germline V gene has CDR1 MGHRA and CDR2 YSYEKL. Trimming removed 6 bases from V and 5 bases from J, with 19 bases in between. The CDR3 has 15 amino acids. For the CDR3, the DNA is TGCGCCAGCAGTCCAACCCCGGACGGCAAGACTGAAGCTTTCTTT. Translation gives CASSPTPDGKTEAFF.

This clonotype was seen ten or more times. This rearrangement joins TRBV20-1 to TRBJ1-5; 12 bases agree with TRBD1. The CDR3 has 18 residues. V trimming: 1 base; J trimming: 7 bases; junction bases outside the gene matches: 14. The V gene's germline CDR1 is DFQATT and CDR2 SNEGSKA (reference sequence). CDR3 sequence reads: CSARVPTRDRGLGQPQHF. In DNA, the CDR3 is TGCAGTGCTAGAGTCCCAACCCGGGACAGGGGGCTTGGACAGCCCCAGCATTTT.

In regard to this clonotype: This could be a read error, since a much larger clone is one nucleotide away. This chain joins TRBV5-1 and TRBJ2-7, with D perhaps TRBD2 (5 bases). Germline V gene data show CDR1 as SGHRS and CDR2 as YFSETQ. The CDR3 is 13 amino acids. The V end lost 0 bases, the J end lost 7 bases, and 11 bases lay between the germline ends. The CDR3 protein is CASSLAGNNEQYF. CDR3 DNA: TGCGCCAGCAGCTTGGCGGGGAACAATGAGCAGTACTTC.

There are many counts of this clonotype. In DNA form, the CDR3 reads TGTGCCAGCAGCTTTAGGGACAGCACAGATACGCAGTATTTT. It yields the protein CASSFRDSTDTQYF. V gene TRBV7-2 combines with J gene TRBJ2-3; tentatively, D is TRBD1 or TRBD2 (5 bases each). CDR1 and CDR2 (germline): SGHTA, FQGNSA. Trimming shortened V by 3 bases and J by 0 bases, and 7 bases separated the two germline ends. The CDR3 runs 14 residues.

This clonotype has a count of ten or more. The V call is TRBV19, the J call TRBJ2-1; D is unclear. Germline loops: CDR1 LNHDA, CDR2 SQIVND (reference sequence). The CDR3 length is 17 residues. Trimming removed 1 base at V and 0 bases at J, with 13 bases between. CDR3: CASSIGEVWDSYNEQFF. In nucleotides, the CDR3 is TGTGCCAGTAGTATAGGCGAGGTGTGGGACTCCTACAATGAGCAGTTCTTC.

This clonotype was picked up many times. The V and J genes are TRBV27 and TRBJ1-1; no clear D. Trimming removed 2 bases at V and 0 bases at J, with 10 bases between. Germline CDR1 MNHEY, CDR2 SMNVEV (reference sequence). The CDR3 has 15 amino acids. CDR3 nucleotides: TGTGCCAGCAGTTTAACAGTCAACATGAACACTGAAGCTTTCTTT. As protein: CASSLTVNMNTEAFF.

The chain recombines TRBV30 with TRBJ2-2; perhaps TRBD2 as D (7 bases). CDR1 GTSNPN and CDR2 SVGIG come from the germline V gene (reference sequence). CDR3 length: 19 residues. V was clipped by 0 bases and J by 6 bases, with 26 bases between them. CDR3 sequence reads: CAWSVPSGGLLQVPGELFF. CDR3 in DNA: TGTGCCTGGAGTGTACCCTCCGGGGGGCTGCTACAGGTCCCCGGGGAGCTGTTTTTT.